The rows below give T cell receptor beta chains drawn from one sample of a study of cytomegalovirus exposure and HLA in healthy donors. Generated by immunoSEQ multiplex PCR, the TCRdb table keeps only in-frame clones and is missing some. The data hold roughly 200,000 clones, with 75% to 90% observed a single time. The sample comprised PBMCs. Source of these receptors: a woman aged 30 to 39 in good health and CMV-seronegative. Both conserved end residues are part of each CDR3. Only part of the rows carry a size: once, few, many, or a class if the clone is expanded.

v_call: TRBV10-3
j_call: TRBJ2-3
clone_size: -
cdr3_aa: CAIRGQSTDTQYF

v_call: TRBV11-2
j_call: TRBJ2-1
clone_size: once
cdr3_aa: CASSPPVSSEFF

v_call: TRBV5-1
j_call: TRBJ2-1
clone_size: -
cdr3_aa: CASSLNSGGEQFF

v_call: TRBV11-2
j_call: TRBJ2-5
clone_size: -
cdr3_aa: CASSLDWGQGGETQYF

v_call: TRBV6-1
j_call: TRBJ2-7
clone_size: -
cdr3_aa: CASKDSYEQYF

v_call: TRBV29-1
j_call: TRBJ2-5
clone_size: -
cdr3_aa: CSVRNPGLAGETQYF

v_call: TRBV19
j_call: TRBJ1-2
clone_size: -
cdr3_aa: CASSFRDRAAGYTF

v_call: TRBV6-5
j_call: -
clone_size: -
cdr3_aa: CASRGQHSYEQYF

v_call: TRBV10-3
j_call: TRBJ2-1
clone_size: -
cdr3_aa: CAISELAGVSYNEQFF

v_call: TRBV6-5
j_call: TRBJ1-2
clone_size: -
cdr3_aa: CASSTGGPNYGYTF

v_call: TRBV5-4
j_call: TRBJ2-1
clone_size: -
cdr3_aa: CASSLGVGTSGGMVEQFF

v_call: TRBV28
j_call: TRBJ2-2
clone_size: once
cdr3_aa: CASSREAGELFF

v_call: TRBV7-3
j_call: TRBJ1-2
clone_size: -
cdr3_aa: CASSFQGTGGGYTF

v_call: TRBV27
j_call: TRBJ2-7
clone_size: -
cdr3_aa: CASRERLAGVHEQYF

v_call: TRBV5-1
j_call: TRBJ2-7
clone_size: -
cdr3_aa: CASSLEWTVRYEQYF

v_call: TRBV19
j_call: TRBJ1-2
clone_size: -
cdr3_aa: CASSIDWQGGYTF

v_call: TRBV7-2
j_call: TRBJ1-3
clone_size: -
cdr3_aa: CASSPQGRSQSSGNTIYF

v_call: TRBV6-6
j_call: TRBJ2-2
clone_size: -
cdr3_aa: CASSYDGTTGELFF

v_call: TRBV28
j_call: TRBJ2-2
clone_size: -
cdr3_aa: CASSSHLNTGELFF

v_call: TRBV18
j_call: TRBJ2-7
clone_size: once
cdr3_aa: CASSPGTGTPYEQYF

v_call: TRBV6-5
j_call: TRBJ2-7
clone_size: -
cdr3_aa: CASSYGGFSYEQYF

v_call: TRBV11-3
j_call: TRBJ1-1
clone_size: few
cdr3_aa: CASSLTVNTEAFF

v_call: TRBV11-2
j_call: TRBJ2-7
clone_size: -
cdr3_aa: CASSLETSGFYEQYF

v_call: TRBV5-4
j_call: TRBJ2-1
clone_size: -
cdr3_aa: CASSLGTTRLDEQFF

v_call: TRBV29-1
j_call: TRBJ1-1
clone_size: -
cdr3_aa: CSVEGRLNTEAFF

v_call: TRBV5-1
j_call: TRBJ2-7
clone_size: -
cdr3_aa: CASSLPGTAYEQYF

v_call: TRBV18
j_call: TRBJ2-7
clone_size: -
cdr3_aa: CASSRNQGFEQYF

v_call: TRBV6-1
j_call: TRBJ2-5
clone_size: few
cdr3_aa: CASSEAYGGETQYF

v_call: TRBV2
j_call: -
clone_size: -
cdr3_aa: CASSEHNYEQYF

v_call: TRBV5-4
j_call: TRBJ2-7
clone_size: -
cdr3_aa: CASSLVAGAHEQYF

v_call: TRBV11-2
j_call: TRBJ2-5
clone_size: -
cdr3_aa: CASSLGWTADQETQYF

v_call: TRBV4-1
j_call: TRBJ1-5
clone_size: -
cdr3_aa: CASSHRIGQGGQPQHF

v_call: TRBV7-9
j_call: TRBJ1-1
clone_size: -
cdr3_aa: CASSPFRDTEAFF

v_call: TRBV5-1
j_call: TRBJ1-1
clone_size: -
cdr3_aa: CASSPGQGGGEDTEAFF

v_call: TRBV28
j_call: TRBJ2-7
clone_size: -
cdr3_aa: CASSTGLYEQYF

v_call: TRBV7-2
j_call: TRBJ2-7
clone_size: -
cdr3_aa: CASSRRGQGIEQYF

v_call: TRBV7-2
j_call: TRBJ2-7
clone_size: -
cdr3_aa: CASSPRLAGYEQYF

v_call: TRBV4-2
j_call: TRBJ2-1
clone_size: once
cdr3_aa: CASSQVSHGGMNEQFF

v_call: TRBV29-1
j_call: TRBJ2-1
clone_size: -
cdr3_aa: CSVEASAPPLKLGEQFF

v_call: TRBV7-9
j_call: TRBJ1-1
clone_size: few
cdr3_aa: CATPEEGARTEAFF

v_call: TRBV18
j_call: TRBJ2-1
clone_size: -
cdr3_aa: CASSPVIAAGNEQFF

v_call: TRBV4-2
j_call: TRBJ2-7
clone_size: once
cdr3_aa: CASSQAGTSGTYEQYF